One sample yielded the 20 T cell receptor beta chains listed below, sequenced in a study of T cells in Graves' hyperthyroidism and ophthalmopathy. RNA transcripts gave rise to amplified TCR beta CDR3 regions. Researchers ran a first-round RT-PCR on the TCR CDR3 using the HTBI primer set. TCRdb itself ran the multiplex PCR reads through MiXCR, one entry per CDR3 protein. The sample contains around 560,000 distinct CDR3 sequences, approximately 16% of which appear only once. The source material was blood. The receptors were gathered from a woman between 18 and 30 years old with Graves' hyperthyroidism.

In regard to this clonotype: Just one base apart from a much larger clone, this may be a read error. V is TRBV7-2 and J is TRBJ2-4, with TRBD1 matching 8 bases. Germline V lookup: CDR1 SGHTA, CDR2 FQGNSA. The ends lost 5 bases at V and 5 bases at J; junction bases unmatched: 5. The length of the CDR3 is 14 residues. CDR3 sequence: CASSPTGDENIQYF. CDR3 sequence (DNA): TGTGCCAGCAGCCCGACAGGGGATGAAAACATTCAGTACTTC.

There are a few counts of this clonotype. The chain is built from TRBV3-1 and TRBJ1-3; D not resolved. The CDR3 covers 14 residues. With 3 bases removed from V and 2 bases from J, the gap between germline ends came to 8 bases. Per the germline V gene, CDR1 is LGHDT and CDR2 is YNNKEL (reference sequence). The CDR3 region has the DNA TGTGCCAGCAGCCATAGAAGGGCTGGAAACACCATATATTTT. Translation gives CASSHRRAGNTIYF. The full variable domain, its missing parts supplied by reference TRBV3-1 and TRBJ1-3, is DTAVSQTPKYLVTQMGNDKSIKCEQNLGHDTMYWYKQDSKKFLKIMFSYNNKELIINETVPNRFSPKSPDKAHLNLHINSLELGDSAVYFCASSHRRAGNTIYFGEGSWLTVV.

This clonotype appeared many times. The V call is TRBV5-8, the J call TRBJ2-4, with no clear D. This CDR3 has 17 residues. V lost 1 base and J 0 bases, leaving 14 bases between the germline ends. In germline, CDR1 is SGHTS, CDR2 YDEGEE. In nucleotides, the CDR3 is TGTGCCAGCAGCTTGATAGGTAGCTCTTTAGCCAAAAACATTCAGTACTTC. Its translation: CASSLIGSSLAKNIQYF.

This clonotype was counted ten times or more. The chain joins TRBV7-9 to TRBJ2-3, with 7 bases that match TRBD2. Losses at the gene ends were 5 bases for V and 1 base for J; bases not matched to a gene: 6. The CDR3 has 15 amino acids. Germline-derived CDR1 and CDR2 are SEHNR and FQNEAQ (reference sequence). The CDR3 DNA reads TGTGCCAGCAGCATGCGTCTAGCGGGCACAGATACGCAGTATTTT. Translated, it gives CASSMRLAGTDTQYF.

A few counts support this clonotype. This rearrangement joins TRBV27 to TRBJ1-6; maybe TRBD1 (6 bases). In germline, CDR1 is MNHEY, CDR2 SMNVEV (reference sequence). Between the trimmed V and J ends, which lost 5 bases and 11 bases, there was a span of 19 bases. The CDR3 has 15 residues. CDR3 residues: CASSLTGTSTAPLHF. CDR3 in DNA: TGTGCCAGCAGTCTTACAGGGACGTCTACAGCACCCCTCCACTTT.

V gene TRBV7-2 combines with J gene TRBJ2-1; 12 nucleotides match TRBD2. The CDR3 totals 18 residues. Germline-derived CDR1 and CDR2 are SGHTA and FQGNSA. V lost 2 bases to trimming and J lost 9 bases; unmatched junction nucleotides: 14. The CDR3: CASSLSLRLAGGPVEQFF. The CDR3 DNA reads TGTGCCAGCAGCTTATCTCTTAGGCTAGCGGGGGGGCCGGTTGAGCAGTTCTTC. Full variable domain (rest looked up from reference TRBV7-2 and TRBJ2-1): GAGVSQSPSNKVTEKGKDVELRCDPISGHTALYWYRQSLGQGLEFLIYFQGNSAPDKSGLPSDRFSAERTGGSVSTLTIQRTQQEDSAVYLCASSLSLRLAGGPVEQFFGPGTRLTVL.

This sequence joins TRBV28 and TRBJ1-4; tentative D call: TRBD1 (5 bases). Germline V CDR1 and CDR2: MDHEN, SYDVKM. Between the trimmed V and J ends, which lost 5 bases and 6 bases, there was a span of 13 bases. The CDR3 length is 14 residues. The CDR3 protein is CASSRGAADEKLFF. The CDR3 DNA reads TGTGCCAGCAGTAGAGGGGCAGCTGATGAAAAACTGTTTTTT.

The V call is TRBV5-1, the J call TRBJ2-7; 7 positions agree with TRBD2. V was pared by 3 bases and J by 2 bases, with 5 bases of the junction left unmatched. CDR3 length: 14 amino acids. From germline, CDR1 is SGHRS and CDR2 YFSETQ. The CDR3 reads CASSSGTITYEQYF. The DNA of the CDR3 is TGCGCCAGCAGCTCCGGGACTATCACCTACGAGCAGTACTTC.

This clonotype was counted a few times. The CDR3 region is CASSYRPWDSPLHF. DNA of the CDR3: TGTGCCAGCAGTTACCGACCGTGGGATTCACCCCTCCACTTT. The rearrangement joins TRBV6-4 to TRBJ1-6; no firm D call. Germline CDR1 is MRHNA and CDR2 is SNTAGT. Trimming removed 5 bases from V and 8 bases from J, with 13 bases in between. This CDR3 is built from 14 residues.

CDR3 sequence: CSASGTGGPYEQYF. CDR3 nucleotides: TGCAGTGCTAGCGGGACAGGGGGCCCCTACGAGCAGTACTTC. The rearrangement joins TRBV20-1 to TRBJ2-7; the match to TRBD1 covers 12 bases. V gave up 3 bases and J gave up 2 bases; unmatched junction bases: 2. Germline V lookup: CDR1 DFQATT, CDR2 SNEGSKA (reference sequence). The CDR3 covers 14 residues.

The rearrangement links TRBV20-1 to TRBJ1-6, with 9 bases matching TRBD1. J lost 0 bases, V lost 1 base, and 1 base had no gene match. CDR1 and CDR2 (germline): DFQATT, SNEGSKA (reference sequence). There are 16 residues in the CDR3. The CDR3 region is CSARVTGGSYNSPLHF. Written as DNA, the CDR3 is TGCAGTGCTAGAGTGACAGGGGGCTCCTATAATTCACCCCTCCACTTT.

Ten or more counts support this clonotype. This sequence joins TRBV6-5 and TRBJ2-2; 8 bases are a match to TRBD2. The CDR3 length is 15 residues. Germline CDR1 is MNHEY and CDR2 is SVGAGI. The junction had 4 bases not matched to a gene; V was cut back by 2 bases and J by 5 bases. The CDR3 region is CASSYSGSRTGELFF. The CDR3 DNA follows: TGTGCCAGCAGTTACAGCGGGAGTCGAACCGGGGAGCTGTTTTTT.

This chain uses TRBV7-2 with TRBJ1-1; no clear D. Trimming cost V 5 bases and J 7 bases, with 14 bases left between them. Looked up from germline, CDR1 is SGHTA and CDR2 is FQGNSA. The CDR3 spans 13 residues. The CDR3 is CASSRGRQDEAFF. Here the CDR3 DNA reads TGTGCCAGCAGCCGCGGACGGCAGGATGAAGCTTTCTTT.

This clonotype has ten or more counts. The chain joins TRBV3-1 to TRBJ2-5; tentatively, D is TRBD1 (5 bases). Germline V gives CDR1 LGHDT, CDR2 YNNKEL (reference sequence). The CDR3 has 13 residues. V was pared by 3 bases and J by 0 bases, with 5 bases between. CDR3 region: CASSQTDQETQYF. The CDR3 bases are TGTGCCAGCAGCCAGACAGACCAAGAGACCCAGTACTTC.

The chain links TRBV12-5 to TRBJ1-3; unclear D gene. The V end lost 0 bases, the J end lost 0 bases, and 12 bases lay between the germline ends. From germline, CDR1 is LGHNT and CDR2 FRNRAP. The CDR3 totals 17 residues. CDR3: CASGLVEVLDSGNTIYF. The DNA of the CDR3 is TGTGCTAGTGGTTTGGTAGAGGTACTAGACTCTGGAAACACCATATATTTT. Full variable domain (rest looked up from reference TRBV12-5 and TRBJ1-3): DARVTQTPRHKVTEMGQEVTMRCQPILGHNTVFWYRQTMMQGLELLAYFRNRAPLDDSGMPKDRFSAEMPDATLATLKIQPSEPRDSAVYFCASGLVEVLDSGNTIYFGEGSWLTVV.

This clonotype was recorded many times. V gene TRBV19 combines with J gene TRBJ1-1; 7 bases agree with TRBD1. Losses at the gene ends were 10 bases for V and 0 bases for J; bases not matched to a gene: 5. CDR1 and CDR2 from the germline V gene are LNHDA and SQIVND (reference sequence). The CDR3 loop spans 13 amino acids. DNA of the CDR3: TGTGCCATAAAGGACAGGATGAACACTGAAGCTTTCTTT. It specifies CAIKDRMNTEAFF.

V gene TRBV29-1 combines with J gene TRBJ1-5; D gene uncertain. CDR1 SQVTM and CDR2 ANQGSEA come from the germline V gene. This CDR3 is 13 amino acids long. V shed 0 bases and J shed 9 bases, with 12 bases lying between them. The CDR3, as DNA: TGCAGCGTTGAAGACAGCCCAGACGGGCCCCAGCATTTT. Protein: CSVEDSPDGPQHF.

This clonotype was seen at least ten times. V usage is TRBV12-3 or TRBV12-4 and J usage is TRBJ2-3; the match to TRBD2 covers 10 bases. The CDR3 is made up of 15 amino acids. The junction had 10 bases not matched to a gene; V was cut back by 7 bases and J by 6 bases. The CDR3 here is CASNQAGGPVDTQYF. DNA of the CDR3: TGTGCCAGCAACCAAGCGGGGGGGCCGGTTGATACGCAGTATTTT.

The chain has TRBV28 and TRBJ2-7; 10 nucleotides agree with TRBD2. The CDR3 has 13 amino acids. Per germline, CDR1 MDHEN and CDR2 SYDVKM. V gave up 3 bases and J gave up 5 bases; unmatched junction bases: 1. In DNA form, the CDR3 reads TGTGCCAGCAGTTTGAGCGGGAGGGACGAGCAGTACTTC. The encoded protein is CASSLSGRDEQYF.

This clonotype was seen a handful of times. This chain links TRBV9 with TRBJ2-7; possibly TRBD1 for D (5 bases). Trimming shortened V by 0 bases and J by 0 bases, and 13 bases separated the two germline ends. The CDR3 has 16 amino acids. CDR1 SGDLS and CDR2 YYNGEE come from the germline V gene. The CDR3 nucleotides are TGTGCCAGCAGCGTAGCTACAGGACAAAGCTCCTACGAGCAGTACTTC. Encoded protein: CASSVATGQSSYEQYF.